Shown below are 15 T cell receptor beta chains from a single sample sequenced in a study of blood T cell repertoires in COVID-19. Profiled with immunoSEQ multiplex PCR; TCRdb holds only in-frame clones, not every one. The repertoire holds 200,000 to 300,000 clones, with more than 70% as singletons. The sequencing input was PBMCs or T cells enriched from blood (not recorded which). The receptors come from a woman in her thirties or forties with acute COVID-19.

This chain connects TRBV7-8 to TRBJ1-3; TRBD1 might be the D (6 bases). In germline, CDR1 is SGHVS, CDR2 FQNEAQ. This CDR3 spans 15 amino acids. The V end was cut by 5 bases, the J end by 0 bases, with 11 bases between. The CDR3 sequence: CASSRDKASGNTIYF. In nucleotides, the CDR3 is TGTGCCAGCAGCAGGGACAAGGCCTCTGGAAACACCATATATTTT.

CDR3 DNA sequence: TGTGCCAGCAGTTACAATAGTTACAATGAGCAGTTCTTC. Translation gives CASSYNSYNEQFF. The rearrangement uses TRBV6-2 or TRBV6-3 and TRBJ2-1; the D is unclear. The CDR3 is made up of 13 amino acids. Germline-derived CDR1 and CDR2 are MNHEY and SVGEGT. V was cut by 2 bases and J by 4 bases, with 6 bases left in between.

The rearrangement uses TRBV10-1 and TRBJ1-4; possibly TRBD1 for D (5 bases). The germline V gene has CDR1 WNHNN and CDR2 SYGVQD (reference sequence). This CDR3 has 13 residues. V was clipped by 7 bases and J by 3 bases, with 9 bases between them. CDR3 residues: CASNAGPNEKLFF. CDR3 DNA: TGCGCCAGCAACGCGGGGCCTAATGAAAAACTGTTTTTT.

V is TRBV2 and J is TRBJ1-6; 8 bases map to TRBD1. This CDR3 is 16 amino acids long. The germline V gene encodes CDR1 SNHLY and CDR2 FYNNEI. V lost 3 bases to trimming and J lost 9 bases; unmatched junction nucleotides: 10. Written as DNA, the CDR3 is TGTGCCAGCAGTGACAACCGGAACAGGGGGAGTTCACCCCTCCACTTT. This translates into CASSDNRNRGSSPLHF.

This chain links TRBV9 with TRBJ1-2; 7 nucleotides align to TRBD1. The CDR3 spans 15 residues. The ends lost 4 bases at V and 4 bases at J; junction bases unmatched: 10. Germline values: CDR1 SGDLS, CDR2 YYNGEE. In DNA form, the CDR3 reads TGTGCCAGCAGCCTAAGACAGGGATCGGCCTATGGCTACACCTTC. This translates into CASSLRQGSAYGYTF.

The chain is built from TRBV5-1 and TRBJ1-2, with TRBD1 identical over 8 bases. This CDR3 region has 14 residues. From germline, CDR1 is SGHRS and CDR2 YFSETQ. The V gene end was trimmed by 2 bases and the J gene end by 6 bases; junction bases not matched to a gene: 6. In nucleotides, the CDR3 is TGCGCCAGCAGCTTATCGACAGGGGAAGATGGCTACACCTTC. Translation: CASSLSTGEDGYTF. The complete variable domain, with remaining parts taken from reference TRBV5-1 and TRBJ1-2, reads KAGVTQTPRYLIKTRGQQVTLSCSPISGHRSVSWYQQTPGQGLQFLFEYFSETQRNKGNFPGRFSGRQFSNSRSEMNVSTLELGDSALYLCASSLSTGEDGYTFGSGTRLTVV.

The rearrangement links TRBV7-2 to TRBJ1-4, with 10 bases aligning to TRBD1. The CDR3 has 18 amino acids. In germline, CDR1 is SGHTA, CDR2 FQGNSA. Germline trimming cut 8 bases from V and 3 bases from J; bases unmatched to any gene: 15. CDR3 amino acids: CASRRGQGFPRSNEKLFF. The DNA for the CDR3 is TGTGCCAGCCGCCGGGGACAGGGGTTTCCTAGGTCTAATGAAAAACTGTTTTTT.

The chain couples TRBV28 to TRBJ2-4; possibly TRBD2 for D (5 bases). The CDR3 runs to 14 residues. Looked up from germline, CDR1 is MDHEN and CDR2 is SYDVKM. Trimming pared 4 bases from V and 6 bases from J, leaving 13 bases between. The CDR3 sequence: CASSSGGSRNIQYF. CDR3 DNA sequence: TGTGCCAGCAGTTCTGGTGGGAGCAGAAACATTCAGTACTTC.

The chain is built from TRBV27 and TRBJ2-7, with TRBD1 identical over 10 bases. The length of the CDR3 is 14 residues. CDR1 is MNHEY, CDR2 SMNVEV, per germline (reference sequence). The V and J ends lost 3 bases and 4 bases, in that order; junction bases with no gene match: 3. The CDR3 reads CASSFGTGVYEQYF. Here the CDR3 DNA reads TGTGCCAGCAGTTTCGGGACAGGGGTATACGAGCAGTACTTC.

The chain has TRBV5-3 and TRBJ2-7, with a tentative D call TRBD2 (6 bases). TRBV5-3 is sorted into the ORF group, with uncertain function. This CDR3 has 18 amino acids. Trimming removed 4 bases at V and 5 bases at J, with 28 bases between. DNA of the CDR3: TGTGCCAGAAGCATACCGACTCGCCCGCTGGAGGGGCGGGACGAGCAGTACTTC. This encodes CARSIPTRPLEGRDEQYF.

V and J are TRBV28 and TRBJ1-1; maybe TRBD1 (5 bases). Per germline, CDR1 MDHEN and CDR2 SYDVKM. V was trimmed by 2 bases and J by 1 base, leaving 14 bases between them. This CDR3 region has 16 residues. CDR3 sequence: CASSLSGGPPNTEAFF. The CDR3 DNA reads TGTGCCAGCAGTTTAAGCGGGGGACCGCCGAACACTGAAGCTTTCTTT.

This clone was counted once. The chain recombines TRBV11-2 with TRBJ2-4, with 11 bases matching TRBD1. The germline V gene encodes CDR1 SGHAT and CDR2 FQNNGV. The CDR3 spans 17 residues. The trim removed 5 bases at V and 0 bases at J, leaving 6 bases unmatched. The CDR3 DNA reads TGTGCCAGCAGCGTTCGGACAGGGGGCATAGCCAAAAACATTCAGTACTTC. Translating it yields CASSVRTGGIAKNIQYF.

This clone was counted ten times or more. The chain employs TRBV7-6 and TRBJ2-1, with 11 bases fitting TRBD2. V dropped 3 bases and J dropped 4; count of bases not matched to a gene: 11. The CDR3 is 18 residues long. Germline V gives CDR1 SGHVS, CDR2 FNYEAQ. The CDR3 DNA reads TGTGCCAGCAGCTTGAAGACTAGCGGGACGATACGTTACAATGAGCAGTTCTTC. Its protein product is CASSLKTSGTIRYNEQFF.

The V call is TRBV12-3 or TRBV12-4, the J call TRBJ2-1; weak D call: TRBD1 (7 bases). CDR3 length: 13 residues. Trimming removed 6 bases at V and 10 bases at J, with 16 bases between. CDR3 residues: CASSRTGEAEQFF. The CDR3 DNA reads TGTGCCAGCAGCCGTACAGGGGAGGCCGAGCAGTTCTTC.

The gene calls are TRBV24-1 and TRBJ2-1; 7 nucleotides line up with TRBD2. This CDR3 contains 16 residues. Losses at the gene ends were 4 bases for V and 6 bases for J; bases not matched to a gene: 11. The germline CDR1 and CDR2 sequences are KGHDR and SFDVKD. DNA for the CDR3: TGTGCCACCAGTGACCCTGTGGGCGGGAGCTTCAATGAGCAGTTCTTC. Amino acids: CATSDPVGGSFNEQFF.